This is a list of T cell receptor beta chains from one sample in a study of T cell repertoires in cytomegalovirus infection. In TCRdb, the reads were re-called with MiXCR into one record per CDR3 protein. Here the sample spans about 89,000 distinct CDR3 sequences, 25% to 30% being singletons. Their antigens are not known. The input for sequencing was CD8+ T cells from cultured PBMCs, taken from culture after CMV antigen stimulation. The source of these receptors is a human donor in good health (CMV status not recorded). Some clones in this sample may be carry-over from other donors' samples. Each CDR3 is given with its conserved first and last residue. D genes are given only for firm matches. Some rows mark clone size as missing; the rest say once, few, many or name a class of expanded clone.

v_call	d_call	j_call	clone_size	cdr3_nt	cdr3_aa
TRBV9	TRBD2	TRBJ2-7	-	TGTGCCAGCAGCGCCTCCCGGGGGGGCCTCCACGAGCAGTACTTC	CASSASRGGLHEQYF
TRBV7-7	-	TRBJ2-5	-	TGTGCCAGCAGCTCGGGAAGATCGGAGACCCAGTACTTC	CASSSGRSETQYF
TRBV4-1	-	TRBJ1-2	-	TGCGCCAGCAGCCAAGATGGGCAGGGAATAGGCTACACCTTC	CASSQDGQGIGYTF
TRBV12-3/TRBV12-4	-	TRBJ1-1	many	TGTGCCAGCAGTTTAGACCCGGGACAGAACACTGAAGCTTTCTTT	CASSLDPGQNTEAFF
TRBV2	TRBD2	TRBJ2-1	-	TGTGCCGGCTCCAGAGGGGGACTAGCCGGATCCTACAATGAGCAGTTCTTC	CAGSRGGLAGSYNEQFF
TRBV7-6	-	TRBJ2-7	few	TGTGCCAGCAGCTTAGGGTTCGGGGGTGGCGAGCAGTACTTC	CASSLGFGGGEQYF
TRBV4-1	-	TRBJ1-1	-	TGCGCCAGCAGCCAAGCCGGGAAGTATGAAGCTTTCTTT	CASSQAGKYEAFF
TRBV5-1	-	TRBJ2-7	few	TGCGCCAGCAGCTTTTGGGGCAGGGCGGCCTACGAGCAGTACTTC	CASSFWGRAAYEQYF
TRBV27	TRBD1	TRBJ1-2	many	TGTGCCAGCAGTCCAAGTTGGACAGGGGCACCATATGGCTACACCTTC	CASSPSWTGAPYGYTF
TRBV27	-	TRBJ2-5	-	TGTGCCAGCAGTTCCTTAGCCGGACAGAGACAAGAGACCCAGTACTTC	CASSSLAGQRQETQYF
TRBV27	TRBD2	TRBJ2-7	few	TGTGCCAGCAGTTCCCCCCCGGGGGGGCACGACGAGCAGTACTTC	CASSSPPGGHDEQYF